This passage covers 26 T cell receptor beta chains from one sample sequenced in a study of blood T cell repertoires in COVID-19. Only in-frame clones appear in the TCRdb table, and some are missing; sequencing was by immunoSEQ multiplex PCR. The repertoire holds about 290,000 clones, about 89% seen once, with about 1.7% in the top ten. The specimen sequenced was PBMCs or T cells enriched from blood (not recorded which). The source is a woman aged 40 to 50 who had recovered from COVID-19.

The V and J genes are TRBV11-2 and TRBJ2-5; 9 bases match TRBD2. After removal of 4 bases from V and 0 bases from J, the junction contained 3 bases not matched to a gene. There are 15 residues in the CDR3. CDR1 SGHAT and CDR2 FQNNGV come from the germline V gene. The CDR3 DNA is TGTGCCAGCAGCTCTGCGGGAGGGTACCAAGAGACCCAGTACTTC. It encodes CASSSAGGYQETQYF.

The V gene is TRBV19, the J gene TRBJ1-2, with no clear D. Between the trimmed V and J ends, which lost 6 bases and 7 bases, there was a span of 21 bases. The CDR3 length is 15 residues. Looked up from germline, CDR1 is LNHDA and CDR2 is SQIVND (reference sequence). CDR3 region: CASRTDRRQVGGYTF. The CDR3 coding sequence is TGTGCCAGTAGAACCGATCGACGGCAGGTGGGTGGCTACACCTTC.

CDR3 nucleotides: TGTGCCAGCAGTTTTCGAGCTTATTTGAGCACTGAAGCTTTCTTT. Amino acids: CASSFRAYLSTEAFF. The chain recombines TRBV27 with TRBJ1-1; no definite D call. The V end lost 3 bases, the J end lost 4 bases, and 15 bases lay between the germline ends. The V gene's germline CDR1 is MNHEY and CDR2 SMNVEV (reference sequence). This CDR3 has 15 amino acids.

V and J are TRBV18 and TRBJ1-1, with D hard to call. Germline loops: CDR1 KGHSH, CDR2 LQKENI. V gave up 1 base and J gave up 1 base, with 16 bases separating them. This CDR3 has 17 residues. The CDR3 nucleotides are TGTGCCAGCTCACCACAAGGCGGGAGGGCGGGGAACACTGAAGCTTTCTTT. Amino acids: CASSPQGGRAGNTEAFF.

This clone has just a few counts. V usage is TRBV7-7 and J usage is TRBJ2-5; TRBD2 matches 7 bases. Germline CDR1 reads SSHAT; CDR2 reads FNYEAQ (reference sequence). The CDR3 runs to 15 residues. CDR3 in DNA: TGTGCTAGCGGGCGGGGTAGGGGAGGTCAAGAGACCCAGTACTTC. As protein: CASGRGRGGQETQYF.

The rearrangement links TRBV7-9 to TRBJ1-2; a possible D gene is TRBD1 (5 bases). Deletions cut 5 bases from V and 6 bases from J, with 10 bases between. There are 12 residues in the CDR3. The V gene's germline CDR1 is SEHNR and CDR2 FQNEAQ (reference sequence). CDR3 residues: CASSTGLDGYTF. Here the CDR3 DNA reads TGTGCCAGCAGCACAGGTCTCGATGGCTACACCTTC.

The rearrangement uses TRBV6-4 and TRBJ1-5; TRBD1 agrees at 12 bases. V lost 0 bases and J lost 9; bases outside the gene matches: 18. CDR3 length equals 20 residues. Germline V gene sequence: CDR1 MRHNA, CDR2 SNTAGT. This CDR3 reads CASSDSISRDRGLWRGPQHF. The DNA for the CDR3 is TGTGCCAGCAGTGACTCGATATCAAGGGACAGGGGGCTATGGAGGGGGCCCCAGCATTTT.

The chain links TRBV3-1 (or the pseudogene TRBV3-2) to TRBJ1-2, with 8 bases lining up with TRBD1. V dropped 2 bases and J dropped 3; count of bases not matched to a gene: 11. Germline values: CDR1 LGHDT, CDR2 YNNKEL (reference sequence). This CDR3 has 17 residues. The DNA of the CDR3 is TGTGCCAGCAGCCAACAGACAGGGGCCACGATCTACTATGGCTACACCTTC. It encodes CASSQQTGATIYYGYTF.

This chain joins TRBV6-5 and TRBJ1-2, with D perhaps TRBD1 (5 bases). CDR1 is MNHEY, CDR2 SVGAGI, per germline. The V and J ends lost 6 bases and 7 bases respectively, with 15 bases between them. The CDR3 extends over 13 amino acids. The CDR3 loop is CASSQGMSGGYTF. CDR3 bases: TGTGCCAGCAGCCAGGGCATGTCTGGTGGCTACACCTTC.

The V gene is TRBV29-1, the J gene TRBJ1-2, with D unresolved. The V end lost 3 bases, the J end lost 2 bases, and 4 bases lay between the germline ends. The germline V gene encodes CDR1 SQVTM and CDR2 ANQGSEA. The CDR3 consists of 11 residues. Written as DNA, the CDR3 is TGCAGCGTTGACGAGAACTATGGCTACACCTTC. This gives the protein CSVDENYGYTF.

J is TRBJ1-1 and V is TRBV4-1, with D perhaps matching TRBD1 (6 bases). Germline V CDR1 and CDR2: MGHRA, YSYEKL. This CDR3 has 13 residues. V lost 5 bases to trimming and J lost 5 bases, with 12 bases between them. The CDR3 sequence: CASSAGTKTEAFF. CDR3 DNA: TGCGCCAGCAGCGCCGGGACAAAGACTGAAGCTTTCTTT.

This chain uses TRBV7-9 with TRBJ1-2; the D gene is possibly TRBD1 (5 bases). V gave up 7 bases and J gave up 4 bases, with 16 bases separating them. The CDR3 covers 14 residues. Germline V gene data show CDR1 as SEHNR and CDR2 as FQNEAQ (reference sequence). In nucleotides, the CDR3 is TGTGCCAGCATCCCCTCGGGGGGTCCCTATGGCTACACCTTC. Translated, it gives CASIPSGGPYGYTF.

V and J are TRBV18 and TRBJ1-5; D not resolved. Germline V CDR1 and CDR2: KGHSH, LQKENI. The V gene lost 4 bases and the J gene lost 0 bases, with 4 bases spanning the gap. The CDR3 is 13 amino acids. The CDR3 region has the DNA TGTGCCAGCTCACAACATAGCAATCAGCCCCAGCATTTT. Its translation: CASSQHSNQPQHF.

The J gene is TRBJ2-3, the V gene TRBV7-3; 10 bases are a match to TRBD2. The CDR3 consists of 15 residues. The ends lost 3 bases at V and 6 bases at J; junction bases unmatched: 6. Germline loops: CDR1 SGHTA, CDR2 FQGTGA. This CDR3 reads CASSLFTSGIDTQYF. In DNA, the CDR3 is TGTGCCAGCAGCTTGTTTACTAGCGGGATTGATACGCAGTATTTT. The full variable domain, rest sourced from reference TRBV7-3 and TRBJ2-3, is GAGVSQTPSNKVTEKGKYVELRCDPISGHTALYWYRQSLGQGPEFLIYFQGTGAADDSGLPNDRFFAVRPEGSVSTLKIQRTERGDSAVYLCASSLFTSGIDTQYFGPGTRLTVL.

This chain joins TRBV2 and TRBJ2-3, with D uncertain. CDR1 SNHLY and CDR2 FYNNEI come from the germline V gene. With 6 bases removed from V and 6 bases from J, the gap between germline ends came to 19 bases. There are 15 residues in the CDR3. The CDR3 region is CASSVVRARPDTQYF. CDR3 DNA: TGTGCCAGCAGCGTTGTCAGAGCGCGGCCGGATACGCAGTATTTT.

The chain couples TRBV4-2 to TRBJ1-2; 7 nucleotides align to TRBD1. The CDR3 totals 15 residues. The V and J ends lost 0 bases and 4 bases, in that order; junction bases with no gene match: 5. The germline gives CDR1 LGHNA, CDR2 YNFKEQ. The chain's CDR3 is CASSQDAQGVYGYTF. In nucleotides, the CDR3 is TGTGCCAGCAGCCAAGATGCTCAGGGGGTCTATGGCTACACCTTC.

The chain has TRBV5-6 and TRBJ1-1; TRBD1 might be the D (6 bases). The germline CDR1 and CDR2 sequences are SGHDT and YYEEEE. With 10 bases removed from V and 1 base from J, the gap between germline ends came to 14 bases. This CDR3 spans 13 amino acids. CDR3 protein: CASLKQGNTEAFF. CDR3 nucleotides: TGTGCCTCCTTAAAACAGGGGAACACTGAAGCTTTCTTT.

The V call is TRBV3-1 (or the pseudogene TRBV3-2), the J call TRBJ2-7, with 10 bases matching TRBD2. The trim removed 0 bases at V and 6 bases at J, leaving 8 bases unmatched. The CDR3 is 16 residues long. In germline, CDR1 is LGHDT, CDR2 YNNKEL (reference sequence). The DNA of the CDR3 is TGTGCCAGCAGCCAAGATCCCAGCGGGGGGGCAAGCGAGCAGTACTTC. Protein product: CASSQDPSGGASEQYF.

The V and J genes are TRBV5-6 and TRBJ2-3, with 10 bases lining up with TRBD2. V trimming: 0 bases; J trimming: 5 bases; junction bases outside the gene matches: 3. The CDR3 runs to 15 residues. The V gene's germline CDR1 is SGHDT and CDR2 YYEEEE. The CDR3 nucleotides are TGTGCCAGCAGCTTGGTGCTAGCGGGGGAAGATACGCAGTATTTT. This translates into CASSLVLAGEDTQYF. The full variable domain, completed using reference TRBV5-6 and TRBJ2-3, is DAGVTQSPTHLIKTRGQQVTLRCSPKSGHDTVSWYQQALGQGPQFIFQYYEEEERQRGNFPDRFSGHQFPNYSSELNVNALLLGDSALYLCASSLVLAGEDTQYFGPGTRLTVL.

J is TRBJ2-3 and V is TRBV10-3; TRBD2 matches at 8 bases. V shed 3 bases, J shed 7 bases, and the junction held 15 bases outside the gene matches. The germline gives CDR1 ENHRY, CDR2 SYGVKD. The CDR3 spans 17 residues. The CDR3: CAISDFIPGLVSHTQYF. CDR3 bases: TGTGCCATCAGTGACTTTATTCCGGGACTAGTGTCCCATACGCAGTATTTT.

The chain has TRBV20-1 and TRBJ2-7; TRBD2 is a possible D gene (6 bases). The CDR3 covers 13 residues. Germline CDR1 DFQATT, CDR2 SNEGSKA (reference sequence). Trimming shortened V by 3 bases and J by 2 bases, and 11 bases separated the two germline ends. The CDR3 DNA sequence: TGCAGTGCTAGTGGGGACTTACCCTACGAGCAGTACTTC. Translating gives CSASGDLPYEQYF.

A few counts support this clone. The V and J genes are TRBV12-5 and TRBJ1-2; D is uncertain. The CDR3 runs 14 residues. V was cut by 1 base and J by 4 bases, with 10 bases left in between. The germline V gene has CDR1 LGHNT and CDR2 FRNRAP. CDR3 sequence: CASGLDNFSYGYTF. Here the CDR3 DNA reads TGTGCTAGTGGTTTGGACAATTTCTCCTATGGCTACACCTTC.

The CDR3 DNA reads TGCGCCAGCAGCCCACTTGGGACAGGGGGTTTTAATGAAAAACTGTTTTTT. It specifies CASSPLGTGGFNEKLFF. This chain uses TRBV4-1 with TRBJ1-4, with TRBD1 matching 11 bases. V was clipped by 4 bases and J by 4 bases; unmatched bases: 8. This CDR3 is 17 amino acids long. From germline, CDR1 is MGHRA and CDR2 YSYEKL.

This clone came up once. The chain has TRBV30 and TRBJ2-2; a possible D gene is TRBD1 (6 bases). The V gene lost 8 bases and the J gene lost 0 bases, with 10 bases spanning the gap. Per germline, CDR1 GTSNPN and CDR2 SVGIG (reference sequence). The CDR3 is 13 amino acids. CDR3 loop: CAVDRTNTGELFF. CDR3 DNA sequence: TGTGCCGTAGACAGGACGAACACCGGGGAGCTGTTTTTT.

This sequence joins TRBV6-5 and TRBJ1-6, with 9 bases identical to TRBD1. Trimming at V came to 5 bases and at J to 10 bases, leaving 9 bases not matched to a gene. The CDR3 length is 15 residues. Germline lookup yields CDR1 MNHEY and CDR2 SVGAGI. The CDR3, as DNA: TGTGCCAGCAGTATTGGGACAGGGCTTGTCTCACCCCTCCACTTT. Residues: CASSIGTGLVSPLHF.

This clone was recorded once. This chain joins TRBV19 and TRBJ1-5, with 9 bases identical to TRBD1. With V trimmed by 1 base and J by 4 bases, 2 bases remained unmatched. Germline V gene lookup returns CDR1 LNHDA and CDR2 SQIVND (reference sequence). This CDR3 is built from 15 residues. The CDR3 nucleotides read TGTGCCAGTAGTATAGGGGGACAGGGAAATCAGCCCCAGCATTTT. It codes for CASSIGGQGNQPQHF.